Listed below are T cell receptor beta chains from one sample, sequenced in a study of cytomegalovirus exposure and HLA in healthy donors. Clones were read by immunoSEQ multiplex PCR, and TCRdb kept only the in-frame ones, dropping some. The sample lists 150,000 to 200,000 clones, around 80% occurring once. Sequenced material: PBMCs. Receptors originate from a woman aged 25 to 39 in good health and CMV-seronegative. Both conserved end residues are part of each CDR3. The order of the fields is J gene, clone size, D gene, V gene, CDR3 protein, CDR3 DNA. A D gene is named only where the DNA matches it firmly. Not all rows give a size; the values are once, few, many and, for expanded clones, a class.

TRBJ2-7 - - TRBV5-1 CASSLSLATDYEQYF TGCGCCAGCAGCTTGTCGCTAGCGACGGACTACGAGCAGTACTTC
TRBJ1-2 medium-sized - TRBV4-1 CASSQVIDYGYTF TGCGCCAGCAGCCAAGTTATCGACTATGGCTACACCTTC
TRBJ1-2 - - TRBV18 CASSPSEVTVGYTF TGTGCCAGCTCACCTTCTGAGGTGACTGTTGGCTACACCTTC
TRBJ1-5 - TRBD1 TRBV6-1 CASSGQRDRVQPQHF TGTGCCAGCAGTGGCCAGCGCGACAGGGTGCAGCCCCAGCATTTT
TRBJ1-2 - TRBD1 TRBV18 CASSRTGVYGYTF TGTGCCAGCTCACGCACAGGGGTCTATGGCTACACCTTC
TRBJ1-5 - TRBD1 TRBV7-8 CASSPGTALNQPQHF TGTGCCAGCAGCCCCGGGACAGCCTTAAATCAGCCCCAGCATTTT
TRBJ1-4 - - TRBV6-1 CASSSEEVWEKLFF TGTGCCAGCAGCTCCGAGGAGGTTTGGGAAAAACTGTTTTTT
TRBJ2-5 - - TRBV30 CAWTFRWTQYF TGTGCCTGGACTTTTAGATGGACCCAGTACTTC
TRBJ2-1 - TRBD2 TRBV29-1 CSARVAGGYNEQFF TGCAGCGCCAGGGTAGCGGGCGGATACAATGAGCAGTTCTTC
TRBJ2-7 - TRBD2 TRBV15 CATSIPGTSGQQYF TGTGCCACCAGCATCCCCGGGACTAGCGGACAGCAGTACTTC
TRBJ1-5 - - TRBV4-1 CASSRGRELGSNQPQHF TGCGCCAGCAGCCGAGGCCGGGAGCTGGGCAGCAATCAGCCCCAGCATTTT
TRBJ1-5 - TRBD1 TRBV18 CASSLGDSRQPQHF TGTGCCAGCTCACTGGGGGACAGTCGGCAGCCCCAGCATTTT
TRBJ2-5 - - TRBV5-6 CASSRMDSRKTQYF TGTGCCAGCAGCCGTATGGACAGCCGAAAGACCCAGTACTTC
TRBJ1-1 - - TRBV5-6 CASSPMQGYLNTEAFF TGTGCCAGCAGCCCAATGCAGGGGTACCTGAACACTGAAGCTTTCTTT
TRBJ1-5 once TRBD1 TRBV19 CASARGQEYQPQHF TGTGCCAGTGCGCGAGGACAGGAATATCAGCCCCAGCATTTT
TRBJ2-1 few - TRBV5-6 CASSARPLQGRYYNEQFF TGTGCCAGCAGCGCCCGCCCCCTACAGGGGAGGTACTACAATGAGCAGTTCTTC
TRBJ1-1 - - TRBV25-1 CASSESGSHTEAFF TGTGCCAGCAGTGAAAGCGGTTCTCACACTGAAGCTTTCTTT
TRBJ2-5 once - TRBV28 CASSRGQYQETQYF TGTGCCAGCAGTCGTGGACAGTACCAAGAGACCCAGTACTTC
TRBJ1-1 - - TRBV28 CASSLVLNTEAFF TGTGCCAGCAGTTTAGTCTTGAACACTGAAGCTTTCTTT
TRBJ2-7 - TRBD1 TRBV10-3 CAISHRQGADSYEQYF TGTGCCATCAGCCACCGACAGGGGGCCGACTCCTACGAGCAGTACTTC
TRBJ2-3 - - TRBV15 CATSRVQPTDTQYF TGTGCCACCAGCAGAGTACAGCCCACAGATACGCAGTATTTT
TRBJ1-1 - TRBD1 TRBV13 CASSSGQGRTEAFF TGTGCCAGCAGCTCCGGACAGGGTAGAACTGAAGCTTTCTTT
TRBJ1-5 few - TRBV30 CAWKGSGAQPQHF TGTGCCTGGAAGGGGTCAGGGGCTCAGCCCCAGCATTTT
TRBJ1-3 - TRBD1 TRBV9 CASSVGDRVLFGNTIYF TGTGCCAGCAGCGTAGGAGACAGGGTCCTTTTCGGAAACACCATATATTTT
TRBJ2-3 - TRBD2 TRBV7-7 CASSLGSGRTDTQYF TGTGCCAGCAGCTTAGGGAGCGGGAGAACAGATACGCAGTATTTT
TRBJ1-5 many - TRBV6-1 CATTEAGSNQPQHF TGTGCCACCACTGAGGCGGGAAGCAATCAGCCCCAGCATTTT
TRBJ2-2 - TRBD2 TRBV15 CATSRVSGRAAGELFF TGTGCCACCAGCAGAGTGAGCGGGAGGGCCGCCGGGGAGCTGTTTTTT
TRBJ1-4 - TRBD1 TRBV7-6 CASSLNRGREKLFF TGTGCCAGCAGCTTAAACAGGGGAAGAGAAAAACTGTTTTTT